This entry is about one TCR beta chain. Its antigen is still unknown. The entry originates in a study of OX40 agonist ivuxolimab in advanced cancers. Broader study findings: In the 0.1 to 3.0 mg/kg range, CD4+ and CD8+ blood T cells had expanded clonally by week 6.

The CDR3 sequence is 11 residues long. From germline, CDR1 is MDHEN and CDR2 SYDVKM. This table comes from immunoSEQ multiplex PCR, and its TCRdb copy is limited to in-frame clones, with some not included. Of fewer than 65,000 clones in the sample, roughly nine tenths were seen once. The TCR sequence derives from an adult with an advanced solid tumor such as melanoma, head and neck, liver or kidney cancer. The sequences come from CD4+ or CD8+ T cells sorted from blood, collected in a trial of the OX40 agonist ivuxolimab. The V and J genes are TRBV28 and TRBJ2-5; D uncertain. The tail of the sequence fits TRBJ2-7 better, so the J call may be wrong. The CDR3 DNA follows: TGTGCCAGCAGTCCCAATTACGAGCAGTACTTC. Protein product: CASSPNYEQYF.